The entry that follows covers one TCR beta chain sequence. Germline V gives CDR1 SNHLY, CDR2 FYNNEI. V trimming: 8 bases; J trimming: 1 base; junction bases outside the gene matches: 14. This CDR3 region has 18 residues. Per the original methods: Nucleated cell counts were estimated from reference gene primer amplification. Only in-frame clones appear in the TCRdb table, and some are missing; sequencing was by immunoSEQ multiplex PCR. That table gives V, J and clone size, and the DNA gave D and trimming. The sample consists of some 60,000 clones, around 90% of them appearing once. The data belong to a study of blood T cell repertoires in COVID-19. About the research overall: The United States, Italy and Spain provided the acute and convalescent COVID-19 samples. The analysed material was cDNA or gDNA that came from T cells, B-cell-depleted T cells, or PBMCs.

The sequence was collected from a man between 60 and 75 years old with acute or convalescent COVID-19. Sequencing was carried out using peripheral blood. The rearrangement uses TRBV2 and TRBJ2-5, with TRBD1 identical over 12 bases. This CDR3 reads CASLRDRGLGRGQETQYF. CDR3 DNA sequence: TGTGCCAGCCTCCGGGACAGGGGGCTCGGCAGGGGCCAAGAGACCCAGTACTTC.